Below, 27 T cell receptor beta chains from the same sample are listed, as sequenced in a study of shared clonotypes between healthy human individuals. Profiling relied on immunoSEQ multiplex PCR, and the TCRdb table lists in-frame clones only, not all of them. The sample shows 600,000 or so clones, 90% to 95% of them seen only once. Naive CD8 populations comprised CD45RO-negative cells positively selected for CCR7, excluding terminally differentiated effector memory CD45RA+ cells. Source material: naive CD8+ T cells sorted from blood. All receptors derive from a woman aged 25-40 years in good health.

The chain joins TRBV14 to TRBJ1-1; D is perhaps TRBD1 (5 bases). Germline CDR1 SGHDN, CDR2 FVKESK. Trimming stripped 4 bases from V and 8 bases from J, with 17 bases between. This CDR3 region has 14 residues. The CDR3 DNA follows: TGTGCCAGCAGCCCCCGAGGGACGCCACCGGAAGCTTTCTTT. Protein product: CASSPRGTPPEAFF.

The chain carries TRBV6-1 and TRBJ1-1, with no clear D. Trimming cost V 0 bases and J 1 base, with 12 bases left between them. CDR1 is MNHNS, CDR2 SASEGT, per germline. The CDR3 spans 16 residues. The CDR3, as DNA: TGTGCCAGCAGTGAAGCGCTTCGTTGGGGGAACACTGAAGCTTTCTTT. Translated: CASSEALRWGNTEAFF.

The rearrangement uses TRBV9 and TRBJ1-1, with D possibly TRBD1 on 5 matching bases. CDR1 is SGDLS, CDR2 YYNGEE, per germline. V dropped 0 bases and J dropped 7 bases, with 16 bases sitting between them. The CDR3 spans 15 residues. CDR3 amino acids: CASSVASLGVNEAFF. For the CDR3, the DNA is TGTGCCAGCAGCGTAGCTTCGTTGGGGGTAAATGAAGCTTTCTTT.

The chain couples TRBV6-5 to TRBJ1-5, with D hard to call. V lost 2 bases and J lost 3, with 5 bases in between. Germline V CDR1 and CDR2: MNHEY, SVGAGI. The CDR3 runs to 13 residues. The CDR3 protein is CASSYGNNQPQHF. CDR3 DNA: TGTGCCAGCAGTTACGGGAACAATCAGCCCCAGCATTTT.

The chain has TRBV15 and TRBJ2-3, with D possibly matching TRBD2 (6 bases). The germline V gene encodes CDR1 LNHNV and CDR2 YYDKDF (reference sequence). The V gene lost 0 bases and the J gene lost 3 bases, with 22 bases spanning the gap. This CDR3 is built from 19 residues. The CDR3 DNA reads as TGTGCCACCAGCAGAGACACGCTGGTGGGCAGCGGGCAGACAGATACGCAGTATTTT. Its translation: CATSRDTLVGSGQTDTQYF.

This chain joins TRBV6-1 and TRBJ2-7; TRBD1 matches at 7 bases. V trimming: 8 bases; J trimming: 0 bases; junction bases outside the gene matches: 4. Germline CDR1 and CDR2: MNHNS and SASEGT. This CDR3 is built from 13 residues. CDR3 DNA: TGTGCCAGCGTACGGGACAGCTCCTACGAGCAGTACTTC. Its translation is CASVRDSSYEQYF.

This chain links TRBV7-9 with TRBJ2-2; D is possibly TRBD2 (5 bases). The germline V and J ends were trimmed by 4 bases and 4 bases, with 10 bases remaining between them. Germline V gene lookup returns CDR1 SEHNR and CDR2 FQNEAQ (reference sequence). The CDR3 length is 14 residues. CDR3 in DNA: TGTGCCAGCAGCTCACTAGTTTCCACCGGGGAGCTGTTTTTT. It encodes CASSSLVSTGELFF.

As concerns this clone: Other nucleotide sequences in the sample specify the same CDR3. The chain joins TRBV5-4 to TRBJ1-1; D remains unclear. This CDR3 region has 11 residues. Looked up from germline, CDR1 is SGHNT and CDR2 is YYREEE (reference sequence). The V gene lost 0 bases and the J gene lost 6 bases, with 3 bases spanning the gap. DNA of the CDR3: TGTGCCAGCAGCTTGGGAGCTGAAGCTTTCTTT. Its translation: CASSLGAEAFF.

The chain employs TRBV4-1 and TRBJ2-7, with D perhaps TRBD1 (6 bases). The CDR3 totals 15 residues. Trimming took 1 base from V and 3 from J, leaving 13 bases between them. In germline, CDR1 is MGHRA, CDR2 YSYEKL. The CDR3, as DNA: TGCGCCAGCAGCCAAGGACCCGGACAGCTCTACGAGCAGTACTTC. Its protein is CASSQGPGQLYEQYF.

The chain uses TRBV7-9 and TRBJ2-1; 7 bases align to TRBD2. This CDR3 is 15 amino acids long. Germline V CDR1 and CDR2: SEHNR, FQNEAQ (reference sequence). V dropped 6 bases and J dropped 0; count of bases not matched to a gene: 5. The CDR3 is CASSPSGHSYNEQFF. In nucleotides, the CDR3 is TGTGCCAGCAGTCCTAGCGGCCACTCCTACAATGAGCAGTTCTTC.

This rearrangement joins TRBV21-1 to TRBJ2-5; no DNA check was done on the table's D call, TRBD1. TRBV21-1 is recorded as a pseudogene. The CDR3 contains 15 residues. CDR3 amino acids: CASSRRQGYQETQYF. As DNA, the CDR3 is TGTGCCAGCAGCAGAAGACAGGGGTACCAAGAGACCCAGTACTTC.

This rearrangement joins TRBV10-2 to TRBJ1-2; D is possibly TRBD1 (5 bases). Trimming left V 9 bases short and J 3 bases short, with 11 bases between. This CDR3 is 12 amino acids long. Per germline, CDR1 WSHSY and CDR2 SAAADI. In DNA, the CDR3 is TGCGCCAGTGCAGGGTTCGACTATGGCTACACCTTC. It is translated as CASAGFDYGYTF.

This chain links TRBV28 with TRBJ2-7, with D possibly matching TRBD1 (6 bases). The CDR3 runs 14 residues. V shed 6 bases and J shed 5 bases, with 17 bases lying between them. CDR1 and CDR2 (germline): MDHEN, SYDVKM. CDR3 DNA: TGTGCCAGCAGCATACAGGGCACTAGGGACGAGCAGTACTTC. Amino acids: CASSIQGTRDEQYF.

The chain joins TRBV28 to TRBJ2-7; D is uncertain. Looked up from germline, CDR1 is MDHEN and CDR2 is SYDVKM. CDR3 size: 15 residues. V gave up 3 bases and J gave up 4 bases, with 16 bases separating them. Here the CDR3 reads CASSFGSDAIYEQYF. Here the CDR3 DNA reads TGTGCCAGCAGTTTTGGTTCAGATGCTATTTACGAGCAGTACTTC.

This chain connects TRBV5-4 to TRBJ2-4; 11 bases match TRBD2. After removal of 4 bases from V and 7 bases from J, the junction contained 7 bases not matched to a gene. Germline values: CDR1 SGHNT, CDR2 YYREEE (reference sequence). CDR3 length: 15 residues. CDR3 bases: TGTGCCAGCAGCAATAGCGGGGGGGGAGAGAACATTCAGTACTTC. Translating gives CASSNSGGGENIQYF.

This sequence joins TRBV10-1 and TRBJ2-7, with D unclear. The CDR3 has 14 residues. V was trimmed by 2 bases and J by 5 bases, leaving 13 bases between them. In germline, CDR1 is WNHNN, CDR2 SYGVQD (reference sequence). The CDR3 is CASSEPNPKDEQYF. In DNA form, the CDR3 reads TGCGCCAGCAGTGAGCCGAACCCGAAGGACGAGCAGTACTTC.

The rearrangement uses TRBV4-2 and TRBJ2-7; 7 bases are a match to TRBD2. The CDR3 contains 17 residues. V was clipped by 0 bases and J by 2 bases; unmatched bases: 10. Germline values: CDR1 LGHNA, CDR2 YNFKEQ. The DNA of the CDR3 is TGTGCCAGCAGCCAAGATGTGGCGGGAGCAATGGCCTACGAGCAGTACTTC. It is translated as CASSQDVAGAMAYEQYF.

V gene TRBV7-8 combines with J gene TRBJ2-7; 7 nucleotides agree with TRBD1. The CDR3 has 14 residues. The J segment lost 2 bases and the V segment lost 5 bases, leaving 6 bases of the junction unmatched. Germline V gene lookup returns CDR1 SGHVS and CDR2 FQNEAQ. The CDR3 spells CASSAGGAAYEQYF. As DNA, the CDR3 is TGTGCCAGCAGCGCAGGGGGAGCGGCCTACGAGCAGTACTTC.

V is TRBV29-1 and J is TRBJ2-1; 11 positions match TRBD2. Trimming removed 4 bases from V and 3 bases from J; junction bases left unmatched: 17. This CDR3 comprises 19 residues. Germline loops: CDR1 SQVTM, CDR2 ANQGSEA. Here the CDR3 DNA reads TGCAGCGTTGTCGGTGTAGCGGGAGGGCTTATCCTCCTCTACAATGAGCAGTTCTTC. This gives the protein CSVVGVAGGLILLYNEQFF.

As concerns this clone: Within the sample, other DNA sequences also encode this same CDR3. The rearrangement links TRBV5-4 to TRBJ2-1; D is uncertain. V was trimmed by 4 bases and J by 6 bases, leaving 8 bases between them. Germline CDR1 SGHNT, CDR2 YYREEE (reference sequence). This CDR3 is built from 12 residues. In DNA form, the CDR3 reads TGTGCCAGCAGCAGCGATAGCAATGAGCAGTTCTTC. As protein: CASSSDSNEQFF.

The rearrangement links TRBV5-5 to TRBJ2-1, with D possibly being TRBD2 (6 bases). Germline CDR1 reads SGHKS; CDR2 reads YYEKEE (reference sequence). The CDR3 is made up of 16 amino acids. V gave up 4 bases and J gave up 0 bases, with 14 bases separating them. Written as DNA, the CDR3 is TGTGCCAGCAGCCCCCGGGACTTGAGCTCCTACAATGAGCAGTTCTTC. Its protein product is CASSPRDLSSYNEQFF.

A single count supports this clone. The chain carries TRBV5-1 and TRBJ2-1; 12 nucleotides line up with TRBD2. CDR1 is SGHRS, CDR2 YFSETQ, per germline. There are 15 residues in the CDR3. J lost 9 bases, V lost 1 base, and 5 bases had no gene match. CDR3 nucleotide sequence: TGCGCCAGCAGCTTGTGGCCTAGCGGGAGGGGTGAGCAGTTCTTC. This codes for CASSLWPSGRGEQFF.

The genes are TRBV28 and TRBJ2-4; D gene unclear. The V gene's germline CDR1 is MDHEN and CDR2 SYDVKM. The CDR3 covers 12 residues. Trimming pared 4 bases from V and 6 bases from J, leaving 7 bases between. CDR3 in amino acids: CASSSRRNIQYF. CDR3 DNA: TGTGCCAGCAGTTCTCGACGAAACATTCAGTACTTC.

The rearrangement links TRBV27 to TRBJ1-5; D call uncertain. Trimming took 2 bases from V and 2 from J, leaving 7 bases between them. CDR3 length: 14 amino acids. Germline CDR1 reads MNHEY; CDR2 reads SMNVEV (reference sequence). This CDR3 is CASSLGSGNQPQHF. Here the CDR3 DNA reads TGTGCCAGCAGTTTAGGGTCTGGCAATCAGCCCCAGCATTTT.

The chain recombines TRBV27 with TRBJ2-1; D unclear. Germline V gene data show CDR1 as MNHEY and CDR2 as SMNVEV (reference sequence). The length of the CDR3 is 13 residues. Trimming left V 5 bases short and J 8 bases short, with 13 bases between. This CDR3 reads CASSIRDGYEQFF. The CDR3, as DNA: TGTGCCAGCAGTATCCGCGACGGGTATGAGCAGTTCTTC.

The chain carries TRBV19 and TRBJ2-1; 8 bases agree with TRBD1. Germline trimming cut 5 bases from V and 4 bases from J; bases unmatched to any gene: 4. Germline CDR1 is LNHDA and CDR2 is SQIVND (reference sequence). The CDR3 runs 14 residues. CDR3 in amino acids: CASSPGQGYNEQFF. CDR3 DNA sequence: TGTGCCAGTAGTCCCGGACAGGGTTACAATGAGCAGTTCTTC.

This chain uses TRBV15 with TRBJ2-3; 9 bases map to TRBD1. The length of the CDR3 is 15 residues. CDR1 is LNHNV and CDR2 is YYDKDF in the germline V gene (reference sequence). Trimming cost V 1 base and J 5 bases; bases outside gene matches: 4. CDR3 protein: CATSRVGQGKDTQYF. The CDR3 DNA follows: TGTGCCACCAGCAGAGTGGGACAGGGAAAAGATACGCAGTATTTT.